Listed here is a single TCR beta chain. The sample is drawn from a study of blood T cell repertoires in COVID-19. The CDR3 contains 13 residues. The V and J ends lost 2 bases and 6 bases respectively, with 5 bases between them. CDR1 and CDR2 (germline): MGHDK, SYGVNS. The data were produced by immunoSEQ multiplex PCR, yet TCRdb's version contains in-frame clones alone and is incomplete. The table has approximately 110,000 clones, 80% to 95% seen once; the top ten hold roughly 2.1%. Source material: peripheral blood. This TCR came from a man aged 50 or older with COVID-19, enrolled during active disease. The chain recombines TRBV25-1 with TRBJ2-6, with no clear D. CDR3 protein: CASSEPLANVLTF. CDR3 in DNA: TGTGCCAGCAGTGAACCCTTGGCCAACGTCCTGACTTTC. Full variable domain (missing parts from reference TRBV25-1 and TRBJ2-6): EADIYQTPRYLVIGTGKKITLECSQTMGHDKMYWYQQDPGMELHLIHYSYGVNSTEKGDLSSESTVSRIRTEHFPLTLESARPSHTSQYLCASSEPLANVLTFGAGSRLTVL.